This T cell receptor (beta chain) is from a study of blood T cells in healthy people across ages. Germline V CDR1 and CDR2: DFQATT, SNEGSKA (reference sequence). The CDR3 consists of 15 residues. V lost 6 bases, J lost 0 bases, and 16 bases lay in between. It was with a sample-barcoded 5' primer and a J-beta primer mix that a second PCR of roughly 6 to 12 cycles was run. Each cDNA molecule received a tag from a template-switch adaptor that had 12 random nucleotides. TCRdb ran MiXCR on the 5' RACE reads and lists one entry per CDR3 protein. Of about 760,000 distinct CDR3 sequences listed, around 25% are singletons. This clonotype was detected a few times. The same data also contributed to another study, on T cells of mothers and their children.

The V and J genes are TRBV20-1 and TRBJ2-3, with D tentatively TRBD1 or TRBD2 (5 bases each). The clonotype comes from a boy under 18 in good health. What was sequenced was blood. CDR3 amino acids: CSAPEGPLSTDTQYF. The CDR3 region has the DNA TGCAGTGCCCCCGAGGGGCCCCTTAGCACAGATACGCAGTATTTT.